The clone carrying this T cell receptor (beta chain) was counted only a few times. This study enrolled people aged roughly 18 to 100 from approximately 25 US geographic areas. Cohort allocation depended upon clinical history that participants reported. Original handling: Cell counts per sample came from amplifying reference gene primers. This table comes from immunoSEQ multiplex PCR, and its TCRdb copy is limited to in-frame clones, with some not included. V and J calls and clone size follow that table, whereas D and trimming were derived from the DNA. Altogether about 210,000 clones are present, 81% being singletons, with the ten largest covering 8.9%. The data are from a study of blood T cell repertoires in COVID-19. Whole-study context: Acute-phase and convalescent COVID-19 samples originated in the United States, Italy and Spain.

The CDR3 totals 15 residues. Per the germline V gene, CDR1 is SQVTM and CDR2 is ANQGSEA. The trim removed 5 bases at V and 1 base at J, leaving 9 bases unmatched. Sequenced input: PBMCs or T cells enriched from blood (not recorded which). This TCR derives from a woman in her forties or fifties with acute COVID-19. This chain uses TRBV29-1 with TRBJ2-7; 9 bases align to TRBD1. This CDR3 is CSVKLGQGSSYEQYF. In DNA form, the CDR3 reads TGCAGCGTTAAACTGGGACAGGGAAGTTCCTACGAGCAGTACTTC.